The T cell receptor beta chain described here comes from a study of post-analysis software for immune sequencing data (dated by TCRdb to the mid-2010s). For context, the study as a whole: The recorded disease courses included relapsing-remitting, secondary progressive and progressive-relapsing multiple sclerosis, and some patients had no subtype annotation. Patient repertoires were compared against roughly 12 previously published healthy control repertoires from donors aged roughly 6 to 28 years. A subset of samples was prepared in parallel using single-end sample barcoding, then pooled and co-amplified after Illumina adapter ligation.

The CDR3 holds 13 amino acids from the cysteine to the phenylalanine. Only CDR3 DNA remains: 39 bases, in frame from the first base. The germline V gene provides CDR1 SQVTM and CDR2 ANQGSEA. Overall study results and their limits: When samples were clustered directly using the F measure, samples prepared in the same batch co-clustered strongly, which prompted a batch-effect correction. The control group was slightly older than the multiple sclerosis patient group. Normalized Chao1 diversity was significantly lower in multiple sclerosis patients than controls, suggesting substantial peripheral T-cell clonal expansion. Several TRBV segments, including TRBV5-6, TRBV5-1 and TRBV20-1, were significantly more frequent in patients than controls.

To demonstrate the VDJtools post-analysis software, TCR beta repertoires were profiled from the peripheral blood of over ten young patients with multiple sclerosis. Multiple sclerosis patients were children and adolescents aged about 6 to 17 years. This clonotype has just a few counts. Its antigen is unknown. The input lacks base qualities; no much larger clone sits a single base away. Libraries were made using PCR. The sequencer was an Illumina HiSeq 2500. To reduce PCR and sequencing biases, unique molecular identifiers were incorporated into the TCR beta cDNA libraries. Approximately 500,000 cDNA molecules were obtained for every 1 to 10 million input T cells, so each molecule roughly corresponded to one T cell. The same protocol used for the earlier healthy control dataset was applied to prepare and sequence the patient libraries. Samples belonging to the same batch were prepared together, multiplexed and sequenced on a shared HiSeq lane. The authors processed their data as follows. Raw barcoded reads were processed with MIGEC, and single-read molecular identifier groups were discarded before consensus assembly and CDR3 extraction. Clonotype tables were post-analysed with VDJtools, and diversity was normalized by down-sampling all datasets to the smallest sample size. Repertoire overlap clustering matched CDR3 amino acid but not nucleotide sequences to correct batch-related cross-sample contamination. The public reads were run again by TCRdb, first through fastp at Q25 and then through MiXCR, and only productive beta chains were kept. Every CDR3 protein is listed once, alongside the most common genes and DNA of its rows. TCRdb, not the original authors, processed these V and J calls. The sample table shows around 440,000 distinct CDR3 sequences, and around 40% are seen once. The ten largest clones add up to 9% to 14% of the sample.

The chain joins TRBV29-1 to TRBJ2-4; TRBD2 aligns with 11 central bases. Near its end, the DNA agrees better with TRBJ2-7, so the J call may be wrong. This TCR was sampled from a girl aged 5-17 years with multiple sclerosis. What was sequenced was blood. CDR3 loop: CSVRLAGFYEQYF. Read as DNA, the sequence is TGCAGCGTTAGACTAGCGGGGTTCTACGAGCAGTACTTC.